A single sample is the source of the 13 T cell receptor beta chains below, sequenced in a study of beta chain features in type 1 diabetes. The study's findings and limits: Type 1 diabetes patients had moderately but significantly shorter TCRB CDR3s in all four CD4+ subsets.

What was sequenced were expressed TCRB transcripts, since all of the isolated RNA had been reverse transcribed. The repertoire was sequenced with immunoSEQ multiplex PCR; TCRdb's copy has only in-frame clones and lacks some. In the table there are under 850,000 clones, roughly an eighth of which are singletons. Antigens for these TCRs are unknown. Sequenced sample: naive CD4+ T cells from blood. These TCRs come from a man aged 18 to 35 with type 1 diabetes.

The table lists this clone with a few counts. J is TRBJ2-3 and V is TRBV5-1, with D unresolved. This CDR3 has 14 residues. V gave up 0 bases and J gave up 2 bases, with 7 bases separating them. Germline CDR1 SGHRS, CDR2 YFSETQ. As DNA, the CDR3 is TGCGCCAGCAGCTTGGTACAAAACACAGATACGCAGTATTTT. Its protein is CASSLVQNTDTQYF.

The genes are TRBV15 and TRBJ1-1; D call uncertain. In germline, CDR1 is LNHNV, CDR2 YYDKDF (reference sequence). CDR3 length: 15 residues. Trimming shortened V by 3 bases and J by 0 bases, and 11 bases separated the two germline ends. This CDR3 reads CATSRGGSMNTEAFF. CDR3 DNA: TGTGCCACCAGCAGGGGTGGTTCGATGAACACTGAAGCTTTCTTT.

As to this clone: Because the CDR3's place on the DNA is in doubt, the DNA is left out and the CDR3 is given as listed by TCRdb. The chain uses TRBV28 and TRBJ1-2. The CDR3 spans 12 residues, counting both ends. Germline values: CDR1 MDHEN, CDR2 SYDVKM. The CDR3 loop is CASRVPFGGGTF.

The chain joins TRBV5-1 to TRBJ2-2; no reliable D call. V gave up 3 bases and J gave up 6 bases, with 15 bases separating them. CDR3 length equals 15 residues. Germline V gene sequence: CDR1 SGHRS, CDR2 YFSETQ. The CDR3 DNA sequence: TGCGCCAGCAGCTCCGTCCCATCATCGGCCGGGGAGCTGTTTTTT. It translates to CASSSVPSSAGELFF.

This chain uses TRBV9 with TRBJ2-1; D is unresolved. V was cut by 1 base and J by 0 bases, with 8 bases left in between. CDR3 length equals 15 residues. The V gene's germline CDR1 is SGDLS and CDR2 YYNGEE. Here the CDR3 reads CASSVWGTSYNEQFF. The CDR3 bases are TGTGCCAGCAGCGTATGGGGAACCTCCTACAATGAGCAGTTCTTC.

This sequence joins TRBV11-2 and TRBJ2-1, with TRBD1 matching over 8 bases. J was trimmed by 3 bases and V by 5 bases; bases with no gene match: 12. The CDR3 totals 17 residues. CDR1 is SGHAT and CDR2 is FQNNGV in the germline V gene. CDR3 bases: TGTGCCAGCAGCACCCCAACGACAGGGGCGGTCTACAATGAGCAGTTCTTC. Its protein is CASSTPTTGAVYNEQFF. The variable domain in full, completed from reference TRBV11-2 and TRBJ2-1, reads EAGVAQSPRYKIIEKRQSVAFWCNPISGHATLYWYQQILGQGPKLLIQFQNNGVVDDSQLPKDRFSAERLKGVDSTLKIQPAKLEDSAVYLCASSTPTTGAVYNEQFFGPGTRLTVL.

This clone was seen more than once but under ten times. The genes are TRBV28 and TRBJ1-6, with D possibly matching TRBD1 (6 bases). V lost 1 base and J lost 12, with 19 bases in between. This CDR3 has 16 residues. CDR1 is MDHEN, CDR2 SYDVKM, per germline. The CDR3 sequence: CASSLYGTLIVGPLHF. The CDR3 DNA reads as TGTGCCAGCAGTTTATACGGGACATTGATCGTTGGACCCCTCCACTTT.

This clone was counted only a few times. The rearrangement uses TRBV5-1 and TRBJ2-5, with no clear D. The V end was cut by 0 bases, the J end by 5 bases, with 8 bases between. The CDR3 extends over 13 amino acids. Germline loops: CDR1 SGHRS, CDR2 YFSETQ. The CDR3 DNA follows: TGCGCCAGCAGCTTGGAAGGCTCGGAGACCCAGTACTTC. Translation gives CASSLEGSETQYF.

The V gene is TRBV19, the J gene TRBJ1-2; unclear D gene. There are 13 residues in the CDR3. V lost 3 bases and J lost 4, with 9 bases in between. Germline loops: CDR1 LNHDA, CDR2 SQIVND (reference sequence). The CDR3 sequence is CASSMEQLYGYTF. The CDR3 bases are TGTGCCAGTAGTATGGAACAGCTCTATGGCTACACCTTC.

The chain recombines TRBV27 with TRBJ2-1; TRBD1 agrees at 10 bases. Trimming cost V 5 bases and J 4 bases; bases outside gene matches: 11. The CDR3 runs 17 residues. Germline V CDR1 and CDR2: MNHEY, SMNVEV (reference sequence). The CDR3 here is CASSKTGGPGQYNEQFF. The CDR3 DNA follows: TGTGCCAGCAGTAAGACAGGGGGCCCGGGGCAATACAATGAGCAGTTCTTC.

The chain recombines TRBV5-1 with TRBJ1-1; 7 bases match TRBD1. The junction had 3 bases not matched to a gene; V was cut back by 1 base and J by 6 bases. This CDR3 is 13 amino acids long. In germline, CDR1 is SGHRS, CDR2 YFSETQ. In DNA, the CDR3 is TGCGCCAGCAGCTTGATCGACAGGGCTGAAGCTTTCTTT. It translates to CASSLIDRAEAFF.

This clone was recorded a few times. The chain couples TRBV6-1 to TRBJ1-5; D is unclear. CDR3 length: 13 amino acids. Trimming removed 6 bases from V and 0 bases from J, with 6 bases in between. Germline assignment: CDR1 MNHNS and CDR2 SASEGT. CDR3 protein: CASSTSSNQPQHF. CDR3 coding DNA: TGTGCCAGCAGCACATCTAGCAATCAGCCCCAGCATTTT.

This clone occurred a few times. J is TRBJ1-6 and V is TRBV14, with D unclear. V lost 2 bases to trimming and J lost 8 bases, with 10 bases between them. The germline V gene has CDR1 SGHDN and CDR2 FVKESK. The CDR3 runs 14 residues. CDR3 loop: CASSQSLSYSPLHF. The CDR3 DNA reads as TGTGCCAGCAGCCAATCCTTGTCTTATTCACCCCTCCACTTT.